The T cell receptor beta chain described here comes from a study of cytomegalovirus exposure and HLA in healthy donors. The study's findings and limits: With high specificity and sensitivity, the classifier reportedly diagnosed cytomegalovirus status. Links to common viral pathogens appeared, in a later analysis, for several of the most significant clusters.

The PCR employed 60 Vbeta primers together with 13 Jbeta primers. The repertoire was sequenced with immunoSEQ multiplex PCR; TCRdb's copy has only in-frame clones and lacks some. The sample includes about 200,000 clones, over 75% of them seen just once. Remarks on this clone: The antigen remains unidentified.

The CDR3 extends over 15 amino acids. Germline CDR1 is SSHAT and CDR2 is FNYEAQ (reference sequence). V lost 1 base and J lost 7; bases outside the gene matches: 6. Sample: PBMCs. The TCR was taken from a woman aged 25 to 39 in good health and CMV-seronegative. The chain links TRBV7-7 to TRBJ2-1, with TRBD2 matching 8 bases. The CDR3 DNA is TGTGCCAGCAGCTTAGGAGGGACTAGGGTAAATGAGCAGTTCTTC. It yields the protein CASSLGGTRVNEQFF.